This T cell receptor (beta chain) was observed in a study of beta chain features in type 1 diabetes. CDR3 length: 14 amino acids. Trimming took off 2 bases at V and 8 bases at J, with 13 bases between the two ends. CDR1 is MNHEY and CDR2 is SVGAGI in the germline V gene. A few counts support this clone. Antigen: not known. Findings of the study overall: A cDNA-based sequencing approach could over-represent cells with high TCR expression. More deletions and fewer insertions at VDJ junctions were found in patients with type 1 diabetes.

As every portion of the isolated RNA was reverse transcribed, the sequencing read expressed TCRB transcripts. TCRdb keeps only in-frame clones here, not all; method: immunoSEQ multiplex PCR. Of hundreds of thousands of clones in the sample, about a sixth were seen once. The sequencing input was naive CD4+ T cells from blood. The chain links TRBV6-5 to TRBJ2-1, with D perhaps TRBD2 (6 bases). The receptor was derived from a man between 18 and 29 years old in good health. This chain's CDR3 is CASSYGTGVDEQFF. Written as DNA, the CDR3 is TGTGCCAGCAGTTACGGAACGGGAGTTGATGAGCAGTTCTTC.